This T cell receptor beta chain derives from a study of T cells in Graves' hyperthyroidism and ophthalmopathy. Findings and caveats of the study: Progression to ophthalmopathy was predicted a median of 6.5 months early.

Amplified TCR beta CDR3 regions came from RNA transcripts. RT-PCR in the first round (using the HTBI primer set) targeted the TCR CDR3. TCRdb passed the multiplex PCR reads through MiXCR, listing each CDR3 protein once. The sample has about 360,000 distinct CDR3 sequences, just under 25% seen once; the top ten hold 73%. Germline CDR1 and CDR2: LGHDT and YNNKEL (reference sequence). Between the trimmed V and J ends, which lost 4 bases and 7 bases, there was a span of 14 bases. This CDR3 comprises 14 residues. This clonotype was observed a few times. The antigen remains undetermined. Hyperthyroidism was newly diagnosed in patients aged 18 to 65 (duration under 2 months). PBMCs came from 10 ml fresh peripheral blood.

This sequence originates from a man in his forties or fifties with Graves' hyperthyroidism. This chain links TRBV3-1 with TRBJ2-4; no clear D gene. Material for sequencing was blood. CDR3 nucleotide sequence: TGTGCCAGCAGCCTTACCCCGGCGAGGAACATTCAGTACTTC. This gives the protein CASSLTPARNIQYF.